This T cell receptor beta chain was captured by sequencing in a study of T-cell reconstitution after alpha-beta-depleted transplantation in children. Study results and caveats: At day 60, the high TCRbeta diversity found in some patients originated from recipient T cells and thymic progenitors that had survived.

Germline V CDR1 and CDR2: MGHDK, SYGVNS. The CDR3 sequence is 13 residues long. With V trimmed by 8 bases and J by 2 bases, 2 bases remained unmatched. Concerning this clonotype: What it binds is not known.

Preparation of the TCRbeta library used unique molecular identifiers. TCRdb re-called the PCR reads with MiXCR, one entry per CDR3 protein. The table includes 200,000 to 300,000 distinct CDR3 sequences, around 25% detected once. This sequence joins TRBV25-1 and TRBJ2-5; 10 bases line up with TRBD1. Source: PBMCs, mostly from graft donor cells, taken 360 days after TCRalphabeta/CD19-depleted stem cell transplant. The clonotype originates from a female patient younger than 10 who had a stem cell transplant for congenital amegakaryocytic thrombocytopenia, so the T cells may come from the graft donor. The CDR3 sequence is CASSDRGQETQYF. The CDR3 DNA is TGTGCCAGCTCGGACAGGGGGCAAGAGACCCAGTACTTC.